The subject of this entry is one TCR beta chain. The CDR3 carries no conserved terminal phenylalanine or tryptophan, so it likely arises from a read error. This sample stems from a study of CD8+CD57+ T cells in acquired aplastic anemia. The V gene's germline CDR1 is PRHDT and CDR2 FYEKMQ (reference sequence). The CDR3 runs 14 residues. V dropped 5 bases and J dropped 3 bases, with 13 bases sitting between them. It was genomic DNA that served as the template for profiling TCR beta VDJ and CDR3. TCRdb called the reads again in MiXCR, with one record for every CDR3 protein. The sample lists tens of thousands of distinct CDR3 sequences, 40% to 55% occurring once.

The specimen was sorted CD4+, CD8+, or CD8+CD57+ T cells (not recorded which) from PBMCs. The J gene is TRBJ1-1, the V gene TRBV13; possibly TRBD1 for D (6 bases). This receptor was obtained from a human donor in good health, serving as a control. This chain's CDR3 is CASSPRGGYTEAFL. Here the CDR3 DNA reads TGTGCCAGCAGCCCCCGAGGGGGGTACACTGAAGCTTTCCTT.